Listed here is a single T cell receptor (beta chain). Its target is not known. Measured with immunoSEQ multiplex PCR; TCRdb has only the in-frame clones, and not every one. Of about 100,000 clones in the sample, approximately 90% were seen once. With 5 bases clipped from V and 3 bases from J, the junction kept 14 bases outside the gene matches. CDR1 is MNHEY, CDR2 SMNVEV, per germline (reference sequence). The CDR3 extends over 20 amino acids. Blood draws occurred at baseline, cycle 4 day 1, and cycle 7 day 1. This sample stems from a study of OX40 agonist ivuxolimab in advanced cancers. Study outcomes and limitations: Circulating CD4+ and CD8+ T cells showed clonal expansion by week 6 at 0.1 to 3.0 mg/kg.

Here the sequenced sample was CD4+ or CD8+ T cells sorted from blood, taken in a trial of the OX40 agonist ivuxolimab. This TCR came from an adult with an advanced solid tumor such as melanoma, head and neck, liver or kidney cancer. The V gene is TRBV27, the J gene TRBJ2-1; 15 bases map to TRBD2. The chain's CDR3 is CASSTLGTSGRWYNYNEQFF. As DNA, the CDR3 is TGTGCCAGCAGTACCCTGGGGACTAGCGGGAGGTGGTACAACTACAATGAGCAGTTCTTC.